Listed here are 10 T cell receptor beta chains from one sample, sequenced in a study of blood T cell repertoires in COVID-19. TCRdb's table, derived via immunoSEQ multiplex PCR, lists solely in-frame clones and lacks some. Of about 88,000 clones in the sample, 87% were seen once. Sequenced sample: peripheral blood. The receptors derive from a male donor with acute or convalescent COVID-19.

The CDR3 spells CASSSPVGHVTSGNTIYF. The CDR3 DNA is TGTGCCAGCAGTTCACCCGTCGGACACGTTACGTCTGGAAACACCATATATTTT. This rearrangement joins TRBV6-4 to TRBJ1-3, with D possibly TRBD1 on 5 matching bases. The CDR3 is made up of 18 amino acids. The V gene's germline CDR1 is MRHNA and CDR2 SNTAGT. V dropped 5 bases and J dropped 1 base, with 21 bases sitting between them.

The V gene is TRBV10-3, the J gene TRBJ2-3; 10 nucleotides line up with TRBD2. This CDR3 comprises 15 residues. J gave up 2 bases and V 8 bases, and 7 bases lay outside the gene matches. Germline-derived CDR1 and CDR2 are ENHRY and SYGVKD. The CDR3: CAIQERGGVTDTQYF. DNA of the CDR3: TGTGCCATCCAAGAGCGGGGGGGCGTCACAGATACGCAGTATTTT.

The chain has TRBV24-1 and TRBJ2-1; 8 bases are a match to TRBD2. The CDR3 runs to 14 residues. From germline, CDR1 is KGHDR and CDR2 SFDVKD. The V and J ends lost 4 bases and 7 bases, in that order; junction bases with no gene match: 5. The CDR3 protein is CATSDPGLGNEQFF. The DNA for the CDR3 is TGTGCCACCAGTGACCCGGGACTAGGTAATGAGCAGTTCTTC.

V is TRBV7-9 and J is TRBJ1-5; no reliable D call. With 5 bases removed from V and 0 bases from J, the gap between germline ends came to 14 bases. CDR1 SEHNR and CDR2 FQNEAQ come from the germline V gene (reference sequence). This CDR3 is built from 16 residues. For the CDR3, the DNA is TGTGCCAGCAGCCTCTTAACACCTTATAGCAATCAGCCCCAGCATTTT. It is translated as CASSLLTPYSNQPQHF.

CDR3 in amino acids: CASGDAGDNYGYTF. The CDR3 DNA follows: TGTGCCAGCGGAGATGCAGGGGACAACTATGGCTACACCTTC. J is TRBJ1-2 and V is TRBV2, with a weak D call TRBD1 (6 bases). The CDR3 is 14 residues long. The germline V gene has CDR1 SNHLY and CDR2 FYNNEI. V was pared by 8 bases and J by 2 bases, with 15 bases between.

This chain uses TRBV30 with TRBJ2-7, with 9 bases that match TRBD1. This CDR3 has 16 amino acids. The V gene end was trimmed by 0 bases and the J gene end by 1 base; junction bases not matched to a gene: 7. Germline CDR1 GTSNPN, CDR2 SVGIG (reference sequence). CDR3 nucleotide sequence: TGTGCCTGGAGTGTACTCGGGGACAGGGTGTCCTACGAGCAGTACTTC. It codes for CAWSVLGDRVSYEQYF.

This chain joins TRBV30 and TRBJ2-7, with D perhaps TRBD1 (5 bases). The CDR3 has 12 amino acids. Germline lookup yields CDR1 GTSNPN and CDR2 SVGIG (reference sequence). V lost 0 bases to trimming and J lost 9 bases, with 12 bases between them. The CDR3 is CAWSVPGPAQYF. DNA for the CDR3: TGTGCCTGGAGTGTGCCAGGGCCCGCGCAGTACTTC.

V and J are TRBV5-1 and TRBJ1-4; D might be TRBD1 (6 bases). The CDR3 has 16 amino acids. Germline V CDR1 and CDR2: SGHRS, YFSETQ. The V gene lost 4 bases and the J gene lost 8 bases, with 21 bases spanning the gap. The CDR3 loop reads CASSPWGPHGREKLFF. The CDR3 DNA follows: TGCGCCAGCAGCCCCTGGGGGCCCCACGGACGAGAAAAACTGTTTTTT.

The chain combines TRBV7-7 with TRBJ2-5; perhaps TRBD1 as D (6 bases). This CDR3 comprises 14 residues. V was shortened by 4 bases and J by 2 bases, with 11 bases between the two germline ends. Germline loops: CDR1 SSHAT, CDR2 FNYEAQ (reference sequence). The CDR3 region is CASSSGTRQETQYF. In DNA, the CDR3 is TGTGCCAGCAGCTCCGGGACAAGGCAAGAGACCCAGTACTTC.

On this clone: A read error may account for a junction end that differs from germline. The rearrangement uses TRBV7-7 and TRBJ2-1, with 7 bases fitting TRBD2. CDR1 is SSHAT and CDR2 is FNYEAQ in the germline V gene (reference sequence). There are 15 residues in the CDR3. CDR3 DNA sequence: TGTGCTAGCAGCTCGGGCGGGGGTTCCTACAATGAGCAGTTCTTC. Translation gives CASSSGGGSYNEQFF.